Listed below are T cell receptor beta chains from one sample, sequenced in a study of PD-L1 blockade in urothelial cancer. The table came from immunoSEQ multiplex PCR; TCRdb's copy has only in-frame clones and leaves some out. The data hold 55,000 to 70,000 clones, with roughly 87% observed a single time. The sample consisted of PBMCs, taken around atezolizumab (anti-PD-L1) treatment. The receptor source for this set is an older man with urothelial cancer. CDR3s include the opening cysteine and the closing phenylalanine or tryptophan. Fields, in order: V gene, J gene, D gene, clone size, CDR3 DNA, CDR3 protein. A D gene is named only where the DNA matches it firmly. A row's size may be missing; if present it is once, few, many or a size class.

V: TRBV19; J: TRBJ2-7; D: TRBD1; size: -; DNA: TGTGCCAGTAAACAAACCGGGACAGCCTACGAGCAGTACTTC; CDR3: CASKQTGTAYEQYF
V: TRBV25-1; J: TRBJ2-1; D: -; size: -; DNA: TGTGCCAGCAGTGATGGAGTAGTCTCCTACAATGAGCAGTTCTTC; CDR3: CASSDGVVSYNEQFF
V: TRBV29-1; J: TRBJ2-1; D: TRBD2; size: -; DNA: TGCAGCGTAGGACTAGCGGGAGGGTGGGAGCAGTTCTTC; CDR3: CSVGLAGGWEQFF
V: TRBV5-1; J: TRBJ1-3; D: -; size: -; DNA: TGCGCCAGCAGCTTCGGAGGCCAGGCTGGAAACACCATATATTTT; CDR3: CASSFGGQAGNTIYF
V: TRBV30; J: TRBJ2-7; D: TRBD1; size: -; DNA: TGTGCCTGGAGAGACCGACAGGGCGAGCAGTACTTC; CDR3: CAWRDRQGEQYF
V: TRBV2; J: TRBJ2-7; D: TRBD2; size: -; DNA: TGTGCCAGCAGCCCGGGACTTAGCGGGCTCGAGCAGTACTTC; CDR3: CASSPGLSGLEQYF
V: TRBV5-6; J: TRBJ2-7; D: TRBD2; size: -; DNA: TGTGCCAGCAGCTTGTCACTAGCGGGAAACGAGCAGTACTTC; CDR3: CASSLSLAGNEQYF
V: TRBV5-1; J: TRBJ1-2; D: -; size: -; DNA: TGCGCCAGCAGCCTCGACAAAAACTATGGCTACACCTTC; CDR3: CASSLDKNYGYTF
V: TRBV6-5; J: TRBJ2-1; D: TRBD2; size: -; DNA: TGTGCCAGCAGGAAACTAGCGGTGTCCTACAATGAGCAGTTCTTC; CDR3: CASRKLAVSYNEQFF
V: TRBV5-4; J: TRBJ1-1; D: -; size: -; DNA: TGTGCCAGCAGCGACCTAAGGGGTAACACTGAAGCTTTCTTT; CDR3: CASSDLRGNTEAFF
V: TRBV2; J: TRBJ2-7; D: TRBD2; size: -; DNA: TGTGCCACCGGACTAGCGAATACCGAGCAGTACTTC; CDR3: CATGLANTEQYF
V: TRBV28; J: TRBJ1-5; D: TRBD1; size: -; DNA: TGTGCCAGCAGTTTATTGACAGGGACCCGCAATCAGCCCCAGCATTTT; CDR3: CASSLLTGTRNQPQHF
V: TRBV19; J: TRBJ1-1; D: -; size: -; DNA: TGTGCCAGTAGTATCCTGGGGAGGGGACGTGGCACTGAAGCTTTCTTT; CDR3: CASSILGRGRGTEAFF
V: TRBV5-1; J: TRBJ1-3; D: -; size: -; DNA: TGCGCCAGCAGCTTGGCCGGGGAACTTGGCGGAAACACCATATATTTT; CDR3: CASSLAGELGGNTIYF
V: TRBV6-1; J: TRBJ2-5; D: TRBD2; size: -; DNA: TGTGCCAGCAGTGAACCTCTAGCGGGAATTCAAGAGACCCAGTACTTC; CDR3: CASSEPLAGIQETQYF
V: TRBV11-2; J: TRBJ1-1; D: -; size: -; DNA: TGTGCCAGCAGCTTAGCCCCCCCCTCTAGGTTTTTAACTTTCTTT; CDR3: CASSLAPPSRFLTFF
V: TRBV12-5; J: TRBJ2-1; D: TRBD2; size: -; DNA: TGTGCTAGTGGTAGCGGGGCTAGCGGGACCGGCTACAATGAGCAGTTCTTC; CDR3: CASGSGASGTGYNEQFF
V: TRBV7-2; J: TRBJ1-2; D: TRBD1; size: -; DNA: TGTGCCAGCAGGCTCGGACAGGGGACGACCTATGGCTACACCTTC; CDR3: CASRLGQGTTYGYTF
V: TRBV7-2; J: TRBJ2-5; D: -; size: -; DNA: TGTGCCAGCAGCCTAGGAGGGGGGACCCAGTACTTC; CDR3: CASSLGGGTQYF
V: TRBV4-1; J: TRBJ2-1; D: TRBD2; size: -; DNA: TGCGCCAGCAGTCCCCTACAGCGGGAGAACAATGAGCAGTTCTTC; CDR3: CASSPLQRENNEQFF
V: TRBV7-2; J: TRBJ2-1; D: -; size: -; DNA: TGTGCCAGCAGCTTATTACAGGGTTACAATGAGCAGTTCTTC; CDR3: CASSLLQGYNEQFF
V: TRBV4-2; J: TRBJ2-1; D: TRBD2; size: -; DNA: TGTGCCAGCAGCCAAGATCTCAGGACTAGCGGGAATGAGCAGTTCTTC; CDR3: CASSQDLRTSGNEQFF
V: TRBV6-5; J: TRBJ2-1; D: TRBD1; size: -; DNA: TGTGCCAGCAGGGCCGGACAGGGGGCTAATGAGCAGTTCTTC; CDR3: CASRAGQGANEQFF
V: TRBV4-2; J: TRBJ2-7; D: TRBD2; size: few; DNA: TGTGCCAGCAGCCAAGATTGGGGGAGGGGAGGGAAGGAGCAGTACTTC; CDR3: CASSQDWGRGGKEQYF
V: TRBV5-1; J: TRBJ2-5; D: TRBD1; size: -; DNA: TGCGCCAGCAGCTTGCAACCTACAGGGGACCAAGAGACCCAGTACTTC; CDR3: CASSLQPTGDQETQYF
V: TRBV7-7; J: TRBJ2-5; D: -; size: once; DNA: TGTGCTAGCAGCCTCAGGCTACAAGAGACCCAGTACTTC; CDR3: CASSLRLQETQYF
V: TRBV5-6; J: TRBJ1-5; D: -; size: -; DNA: TGTGCCAGCAGCCGGAGGACAGCTAGCAATCAGCCCCAGCATTTT; CDR3: CASSRRTASNQPQHF
V: TRBV7-9; J: TRBJ2-5; D: -; size: once; DNA: TGTGCCAGCAGTCGGGGAGACAGGGCGGGAGGAGGTCACCAGTACTTC; CDR3: CASSRGDRAGGGHQYF
V: TRBV19; J: TRBJ2-3; D: -; size: few; DNA: TGTGCCAGTAGCGTAGGGGACACAGATACGCAGTATTTT; CDR3: CASSVGDTDTQYF
V: TRBV5-1; J: TRBJ2-3; D: -; size: -; DNA: TGCGCCAGCAGTTCGGCAGGGAGCACAGATACGCAGTATTTT; CDR3: CASSSAGSTDTQYF
V: TRBV7-8; J: TRBJ2-7; D: -; size: -; DNA: TGTGCCAGCAGCGCCGGGACTTCGACCTCCTACGAGCAGTACTTC; CDR3: CASSAGTSTSYEQYF
V: TRBV7-2; J: TRBJ2-1; D: -; size: -; DNA: TGTGCCAGCAGACCATCTAGCGAAGGTCGCAATGAGCAGTTCTTC; CDR3: CASRPSSEGRNEQFF
V: TRBV5-4; J: TRBJ1-4; D: -; size: -; DNA: TGTGCCAGCAGCTTGGCTGGCAGAAATAATGAAAAACTGTTTTTT; CDR3: CASSLAGRNNEKLFF
V: TRBV30; J: TRBJ2-1; D: -; size: -; DNA: TGTGCCGGGAGGGGGCTAAACAATGAGCAGTTCTTC; CDR3: CAGRGLNNEQFF
V: TRBV18; J: TRBJ2-5; D: -; size: once; DNA: TGTGCCAGCTCACTAACTCAAGAGACCCAGTACTTC; CDR3: CASSLTQETQYF
V: TRBV5-1; J: TRBJ1-2; D: TRBD1; size: -; DNA: TGCGCCAGCAGCTTGGGAGACAGGGTCTGGACGGCCTATGGCTACACCTTC; CDR3: CASSLGDRVWTAYGYTF
V: TRBV9; J: TRBJ1-2; D: TRBD1; size: -; DNA: TGTGCCAGCAGCGCCCGGGACAGGGGTAACTATGGCTACACCTTC; CDR3: CASSARDRGNYGYTF
V: TRBV5-5; J: TRBJ2-5; D: TRBD2; size: once; DNA: TGTGCCAGCAAACGAGGGCTAGCGGATAAAGAGACCCAGTACTTC; CDR3: CASKRGLADKETQYF
V: TRBV4-2; J: TRBJ2-3; D: TRBD2; size: once; DNA: TGTGCCAGCAGCCAAGGGACGAGGACTAGCGGTCGCACAGATACGCAGTATTTT; CDR3: CASSQGTRTSGRTDTQYF
V: TRBV7-2; J: TRBJ1-2; D: TRBD1; size: few; DNA: TGTGCCAGCAGCCGAGACAGGGGTGGCTACACCTTC; CDR3: CASSRDRGGYTF
V: TRBV4-1; J: TRBJ1-2; D: -; size: -; DNA: TGCGCCAGCAGCCAAGATAGGGCAGGACATTATGGCTACACCTTC; CDR3: CASSQDRAGHYGYTF
V: TRBV18; J: TRBJ2-2; D: -; size: -; DNA: TGTGCCAGCTCACCAAGCGGGCGAGCGGGGGAGCTGTTTTTT; CDR3: CASSPSGRAGELFF
V: TRBV5-4; J: TRBJ2-5; D: TRBD1; size: -; DNA: TGTGCCAGCAGCTTGGTGGGGACAGGGGGCCGGGAGACCCAGTACTTC; CDR3: CASSLVGTGGRETQYF
V: TRBV5-8; J: TRBJ2-3; D: TRBD2; size: few; DNA: TGTGCCAGCAGCTTGGTTACTAGCGGGACGGCAGATACGCAGTATTTT; CDR3: CASSLVTSGTADTQYF
V: TRBV18; J: TRBJ2-4; D: TRBD2; size: -; DNA: TGTGCCAGCTCACCGGGGGGGGTCGAGGCCAAAAACATTCAGTACTTC; CDR3: CASSPGGVEAKNIQYF
V: TRBV29-1; J: TRBJ1-1; D: TRBD1; size: -; DNA: TGCAGCGTTCGGACAGGTGGGAACACTGAAGCTTTCTTT; CDR3: CSVRTGGNTEAFF
V: TRBV5-1; J: TRBJ1-1; D: TRBD1; size: once; DNA: TGCGCCAGCAGCTTGGCCCTTGAGGCGGGACAGGGAAACACTGAAGCTTTCTTT; CDR3: CASSLALEAGQGNTEAFF
V: TRBV5-4; J: TRBJ1-4; D: -; size: once; DNA: TGTGCCAGCAGCACCGGAGGATCTGAAAAACTGTTTTTT; CDR3: CASSTGGSEKLFF
V: TRBV2; J: TRBJ2-3; D: TRBD2; size: -; DNA: TGTGCCAGCACCGGGACTAGCGATGGCACGCAGTATTTT; CDR3: CASTGTSDGTQYF
V: TRBV5-1; J: TRBJ2-7; D: -; size: few; DNA: TGCGCCAGCAGCTTGAGCACAGGAGCTGTCGGCGAGCAGTACTTC; CDR3: CASSLSTGAVGEQYF
V: TRBV19; J: TRBJ1-1; D: -; size: -; DNA: TGTGCCAGTAGTATAGACAGGGACACTGAAGCTTTCTTT; CDR3: CASSIDRDTEAFF
V: TRBV28; J: TRBJ2-7; D: TRBD2; size: -; DNA: TGTGCCAGCAGTTTACTAGCGGGAGCCGGACCCTTGGGCGAGCAGTACTTC; CDR3: CASSLLAGAGPLGEQYF
V: TRBV7-9; J: TRBJ2-7; D: -; size: few; DNA: TGTGCCAGCAGCCCCCCGGGGGGCGGGAGCCTTACAGAGCAGTACTTC; CDR3: CASSPPGGGSLTEQYF